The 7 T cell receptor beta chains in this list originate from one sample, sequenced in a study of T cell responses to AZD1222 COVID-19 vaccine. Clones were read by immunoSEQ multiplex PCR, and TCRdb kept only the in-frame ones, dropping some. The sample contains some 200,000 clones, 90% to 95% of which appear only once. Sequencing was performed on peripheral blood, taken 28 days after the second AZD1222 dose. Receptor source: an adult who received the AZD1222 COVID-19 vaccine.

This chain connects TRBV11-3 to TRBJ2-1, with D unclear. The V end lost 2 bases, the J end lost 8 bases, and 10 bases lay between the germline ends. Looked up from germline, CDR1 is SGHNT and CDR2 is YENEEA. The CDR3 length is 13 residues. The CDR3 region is CASSLSRSHEQFF. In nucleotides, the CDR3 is TGTGCCAGCAGCTTATCGAGAAGCCATGAGCAGTTCTTC.

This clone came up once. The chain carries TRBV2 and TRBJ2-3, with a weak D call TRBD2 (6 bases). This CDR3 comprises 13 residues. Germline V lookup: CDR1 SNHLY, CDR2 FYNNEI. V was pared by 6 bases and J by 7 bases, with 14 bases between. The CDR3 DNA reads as TGTGCCAGCAGGCCATCGACTAGGAATACGCAGTATTTT. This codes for CASRPSTRNTQYF.

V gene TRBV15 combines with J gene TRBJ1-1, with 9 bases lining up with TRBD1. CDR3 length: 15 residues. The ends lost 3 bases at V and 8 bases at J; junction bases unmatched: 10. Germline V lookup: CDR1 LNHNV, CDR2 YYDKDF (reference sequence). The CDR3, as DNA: TGTGCCACCAGCAGTTCCGGGACAGGGAACGCGGAAGCTTTCTTT. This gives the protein CATSSSGTGNAEAFF.

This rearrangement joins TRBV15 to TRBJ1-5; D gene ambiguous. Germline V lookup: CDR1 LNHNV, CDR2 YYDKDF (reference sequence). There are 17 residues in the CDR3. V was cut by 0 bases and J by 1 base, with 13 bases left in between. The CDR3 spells CATSRDRHGLSNQPQHF. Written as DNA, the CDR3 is TGTGCCACCAGCAGAGATCGCCATGGGTTGAGCAATCAGCCCCAGCATTTT.

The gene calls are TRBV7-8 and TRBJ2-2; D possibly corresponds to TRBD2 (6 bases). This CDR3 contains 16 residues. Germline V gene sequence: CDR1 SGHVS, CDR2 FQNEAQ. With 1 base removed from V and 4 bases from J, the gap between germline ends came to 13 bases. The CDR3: CASSLVGGTSTGELFF. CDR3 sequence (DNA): TGTGCCAGCAGCTTAGTGGGGGGAACTTCCACCGGGGAGCTGTTTTTT.

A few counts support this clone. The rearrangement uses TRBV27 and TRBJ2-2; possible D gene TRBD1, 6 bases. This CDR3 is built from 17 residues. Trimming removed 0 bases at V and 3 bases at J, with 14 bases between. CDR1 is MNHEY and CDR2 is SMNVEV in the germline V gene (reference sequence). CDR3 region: CASSLSLADSYTGELFF. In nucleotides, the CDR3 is TGTGCCAGCAGTTTATCGCTGGCGGACAGCTACACCGGGGAGCTGTTTTTT.

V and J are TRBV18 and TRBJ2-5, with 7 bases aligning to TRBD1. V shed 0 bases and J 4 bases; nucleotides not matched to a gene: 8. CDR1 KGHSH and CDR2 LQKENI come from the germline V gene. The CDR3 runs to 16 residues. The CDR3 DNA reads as TGTGCCAGCTCACCACCGGACAGGAACTACTTAGAGACCCAGTACTTC. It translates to CASSPPDRNYLETQYF.